The TCR beta chain described here comes from a study of T-cell reconstitution after alpha-beta-depleted transplantation in children. Trimming left V 3 bases short and J 0 bases short, with 15 bases between. Germline CDR1 is DFQATT and CDR2 is SNEGSKA (reference sequence). The CDR3 runs to 16 residues. A TCRbeta library incorporating unique molecular identifiers was prepared. Via MiXCR, TCRdb re-called the PCR reads, giving one row per CDR3 protein. The data contain about 490,000 distinct CDR3 sequences, about 10% of them singletons. This clonotype was seen a handful of times. The input for sequencing was PBMCs, taken before TCRalphabeta/CD19-depleted stem cell transplant. V usage is TRBV20-1 and J usage is TRBJ2-1; tentative D call: TRBD2 (5 bases). The receptor was isolated from a child aged 2 to 15 with inherited bone marrow failure, due to receive a stem cell transplant. DNA for the CDR3: TGCAGTGCTAGGGTAGCGCGAAGGTTCTCCTACAATGAGCAGTTCTTC. It yields the protein CSARVARRFSYNEQFF.